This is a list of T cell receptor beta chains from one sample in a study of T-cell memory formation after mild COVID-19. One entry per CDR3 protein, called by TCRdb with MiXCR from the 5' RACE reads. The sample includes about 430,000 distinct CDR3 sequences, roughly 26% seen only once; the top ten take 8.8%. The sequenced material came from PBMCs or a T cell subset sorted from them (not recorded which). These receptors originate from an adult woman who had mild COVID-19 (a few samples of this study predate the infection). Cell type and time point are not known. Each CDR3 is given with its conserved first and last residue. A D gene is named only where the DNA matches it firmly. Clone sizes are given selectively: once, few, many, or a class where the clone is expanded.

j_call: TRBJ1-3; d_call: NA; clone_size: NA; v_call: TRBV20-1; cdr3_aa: CSARAQNSGNTIYF; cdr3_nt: TGCAGTGCTAGAGCACAGAACTCTGGAAACACCATATATTTT
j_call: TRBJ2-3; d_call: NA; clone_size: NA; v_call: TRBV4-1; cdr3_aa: CASSQEGAGGDTQYF; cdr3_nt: TGCGCCAGCAGCCAAGAAGGTGCGGGTGGAGATACGCAGTATTTT
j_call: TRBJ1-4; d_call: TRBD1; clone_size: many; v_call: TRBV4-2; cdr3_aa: CASSQAAQGNNEKLFF; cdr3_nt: TGTGCCAGCAGCCAAGCCGCACAGGGGAATAATGAAAAACTGTTTTTT
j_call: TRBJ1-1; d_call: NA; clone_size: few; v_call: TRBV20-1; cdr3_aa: CSARGWGHQNTEAFF; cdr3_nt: TGCAGTGCTCGCGGCTGGGGACACCAGAACACTGAAGCTTTCTTT
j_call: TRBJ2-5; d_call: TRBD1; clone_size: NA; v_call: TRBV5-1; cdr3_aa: CASSLIQGAGETQYF; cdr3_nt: TGCGCCAGCAGCTTGATACAGGGGGCAGGAGAGACCCAGTACTTC
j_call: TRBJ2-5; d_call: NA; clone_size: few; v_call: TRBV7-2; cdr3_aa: CASSWPGKTQYF; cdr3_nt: TGTGCCAGCAGCTGGCCGGGGAAGACCCAGTACTTC
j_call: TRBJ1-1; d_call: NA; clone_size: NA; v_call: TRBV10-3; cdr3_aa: CAISESRGGRNTEAFF; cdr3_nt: TGTGCCATCAGTGAGTCGAGGGGGGGAAGGAACACTGAAGCTTTCTTT
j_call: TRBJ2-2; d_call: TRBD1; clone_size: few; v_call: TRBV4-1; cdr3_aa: CASSQEGTGVGTGELFF; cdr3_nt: TGCGCCAGCAGCCAAGAAGGAACAGGGGTGGGGACCGGGGAGCTGTTTTTT
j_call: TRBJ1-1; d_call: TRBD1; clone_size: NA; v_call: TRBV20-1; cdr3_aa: CSARSTGGQMNTEAFF; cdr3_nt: TGCAGTGCTAGGTCGACAGGGGGGCAGATGAACACTGAAGCTTTCTTT
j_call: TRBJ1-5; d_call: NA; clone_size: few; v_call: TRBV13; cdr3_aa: CASSLGGEPGRPQHF; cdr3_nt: TGTGCCAGCAGCTTAGGAGGGGAACCGGGGCGGCCCCAGCATTTT
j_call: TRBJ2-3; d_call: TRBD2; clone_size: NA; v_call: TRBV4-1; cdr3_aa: CASRPRAGGTDTQYF; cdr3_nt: TGCGCCAGCAGGCCAAGAGCGGGGGGCACAGATACGCAGTATTTT
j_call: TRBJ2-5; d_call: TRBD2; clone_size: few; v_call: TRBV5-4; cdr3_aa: CASSLEREPETQYF; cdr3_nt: TGTGCCAGCAGCTTGGAGCGGGAACCGGAGACCCAGTACTTC
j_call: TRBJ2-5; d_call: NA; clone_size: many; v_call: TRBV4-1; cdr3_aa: CASSPGRRETQYF; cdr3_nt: TGCGCCAGCAGCCCCGGCAGGCGGGAGACCCAGTACTTC
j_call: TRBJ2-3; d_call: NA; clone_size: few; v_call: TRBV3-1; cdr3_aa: CASSKGGTDTQYF; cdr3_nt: TGTGCCAGCTCGAAAGGGGGGACAGATACGCAGTATTTT
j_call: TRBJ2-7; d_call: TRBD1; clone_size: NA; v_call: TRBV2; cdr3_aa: CASSGDRRYF; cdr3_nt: TGTGCCAGCAGTGGGGACAGGAGGTACTTC
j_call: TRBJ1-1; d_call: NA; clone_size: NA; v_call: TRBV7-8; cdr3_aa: CASSRIMNTEAFF; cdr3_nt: TGTGCCAGCAGCCGGATCATGAACACTGAAGCTTTCTTT
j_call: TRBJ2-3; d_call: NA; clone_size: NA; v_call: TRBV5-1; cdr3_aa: CASSPLGAGLSVTQYF; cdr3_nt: TGCGCCAGCAGCCCACTCGGGGCAGGACTCAGCGTTACGCAGTATTTT
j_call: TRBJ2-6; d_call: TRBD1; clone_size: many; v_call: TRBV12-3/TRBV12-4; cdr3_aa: CASSSRDRGSGANVLTF; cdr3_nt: TGTGCCAGCAGTTCACGGGACAGGGGTTCAGGGGCCAACGTCCTGACTTTC
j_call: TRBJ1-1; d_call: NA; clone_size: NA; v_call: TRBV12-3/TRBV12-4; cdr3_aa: CASSLGDPNTEAFF; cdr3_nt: TGTGCCAGCAGTTTGGGAGACCCGAACACTGAAGCTTTCTTT
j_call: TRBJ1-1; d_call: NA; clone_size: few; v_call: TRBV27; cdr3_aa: CASSSREDTEAFF; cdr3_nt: TGTGCCAGCAGTTCCCGGGAAGACACTGAAGCTTTCTTT
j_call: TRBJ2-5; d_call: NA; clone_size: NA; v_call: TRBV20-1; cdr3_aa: CSAKDQETQYF; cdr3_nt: TGCAGTGCTAAGGATCAAGAGACCCAGTACTTC
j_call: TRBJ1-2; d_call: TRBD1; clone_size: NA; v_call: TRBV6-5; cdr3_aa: CASSYGIPGQGGHYGYTF; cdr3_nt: TGTGCCAGCAGTTACGGGATACCGGGACAGGGGGGACACTATGGCTACACCTTC
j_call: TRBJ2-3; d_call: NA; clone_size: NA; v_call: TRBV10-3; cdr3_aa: CAISESKGVDTQYF; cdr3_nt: TGTGCCATCAGTGAGTCTAAGGGGGTTGATACGCAGTATTTT
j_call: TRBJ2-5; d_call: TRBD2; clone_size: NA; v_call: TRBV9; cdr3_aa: CASSVVAGGPQETQYF; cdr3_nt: TGTGCCAGCAGCGTAGTCGCGGGGGGCCCCCAAGAGACCCAGTACTTC
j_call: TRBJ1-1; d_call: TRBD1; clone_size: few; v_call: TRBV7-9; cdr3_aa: CASSFGLQGANEAFF; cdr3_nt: TGTGCCAGCAGCTTCGGGCTTCAGGGGGCGAATGAAGCTTTCTTT
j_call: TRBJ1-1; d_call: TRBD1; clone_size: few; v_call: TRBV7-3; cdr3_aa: CASSLRIRTGGSRTEAFF; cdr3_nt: TGTGCCAGCAGCTTAAGGATCAGGACAGGGGGCAGTAGGACTGAAGCTTTCTTT
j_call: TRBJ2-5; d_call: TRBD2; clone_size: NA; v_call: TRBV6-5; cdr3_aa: CARVLQERGQETQYF; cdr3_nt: TGTGCCAGAGTACTTCAGGAGCGGGGGCAAGAGACCCAGTACTTC
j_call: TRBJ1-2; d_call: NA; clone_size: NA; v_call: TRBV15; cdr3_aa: CATSRDPEVVYGYTF; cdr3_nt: TGTGCCACCAGCAGAGATCCAGAGGTAGTCTATGGCTACACCTTC
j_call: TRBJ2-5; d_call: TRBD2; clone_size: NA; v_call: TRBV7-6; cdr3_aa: CASSFLAGDQETQYF; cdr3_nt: TGTGCCAGCAGCTTCCTAGCGGGGGACCAAGAGACCCAGTACTTC
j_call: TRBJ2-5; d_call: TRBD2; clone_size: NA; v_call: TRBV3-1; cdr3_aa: CASSQGTSGGYETQYF; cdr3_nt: TGTGCCAGCAGCCAAGGGACTAGCGGGGGGTACGAGACCCAGTACTTC
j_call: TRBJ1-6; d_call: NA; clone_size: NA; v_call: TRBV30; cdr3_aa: CAWSVDHQPLHF; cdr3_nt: TGTGCCTGGAGTGTTGACCACCAACCCCTCCACTTT
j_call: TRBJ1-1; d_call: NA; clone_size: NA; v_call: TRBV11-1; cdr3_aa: CASSLALPGEAFF; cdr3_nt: TGTGCCAGCAGCTTAGCGTTACCGGGTGAAGCTTTCTTT
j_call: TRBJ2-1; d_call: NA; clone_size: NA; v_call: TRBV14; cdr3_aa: CASSPERAAFGDEQFF; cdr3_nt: TGTGCCAGCAGCCCAGAAAGGGCCGCGTTCGGGGATGAGCAGTTCTTC
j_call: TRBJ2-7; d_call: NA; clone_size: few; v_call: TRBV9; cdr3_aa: CASSVGSSGYEQYF; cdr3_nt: TGTGCCAGCAGCGTAGGTTCAAGCGGGTACGAGCAGTACTTC
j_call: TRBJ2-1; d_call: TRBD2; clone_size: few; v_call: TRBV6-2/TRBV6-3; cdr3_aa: CASSGRGGSYNEQFF; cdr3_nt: TGTGCCAGCAGTGGCCGGGGGGGTTCCTACAATGAGCAGTTCTTC
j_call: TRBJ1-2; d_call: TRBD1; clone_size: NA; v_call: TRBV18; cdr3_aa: CASSPSGTGVRYGYTF; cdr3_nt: TGTGCCAGCTCACCCTCCGGGACAGGGGTGAGGTATGGCTACACCTTC
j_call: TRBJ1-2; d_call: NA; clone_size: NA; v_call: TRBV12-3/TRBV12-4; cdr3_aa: CASSLSEVGQVTF; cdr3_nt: TGTGCCAGCAGTTTGTCCGAGGTTGGTCAGGTCACTTTC
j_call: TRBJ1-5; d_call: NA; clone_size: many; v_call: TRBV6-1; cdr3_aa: CASSGQYSNQPQHF; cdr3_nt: TGTGCCAGCAGTGGACAGTATAGCAATCAGCCCCAGCATTTT
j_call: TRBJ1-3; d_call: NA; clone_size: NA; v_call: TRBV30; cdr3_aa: CASTGYSGNTIYF; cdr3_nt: TGTGCCAGTACAGGATACTCTGGAAACACCATATATTTT
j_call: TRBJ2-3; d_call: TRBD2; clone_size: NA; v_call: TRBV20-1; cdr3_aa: CSARAMMIAGGTDTQYF; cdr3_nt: TGCAGTGCTAGAGCCATGATGATAGCGGGGGGAACAGATACGCAGTATTTT
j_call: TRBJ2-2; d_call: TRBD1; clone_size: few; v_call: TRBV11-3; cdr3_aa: CASSGQGVAGELFF; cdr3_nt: TGTGCCAGCAGCGGACAGGGGGTTGCCGGGGAGCTGTTTTTT
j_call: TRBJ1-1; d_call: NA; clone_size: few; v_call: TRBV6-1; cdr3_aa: CASTVTGKNTEAFF; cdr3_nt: TGTGCCAGCACCGTGACGGGGAAGAACACTGAAGCTTTCTTT
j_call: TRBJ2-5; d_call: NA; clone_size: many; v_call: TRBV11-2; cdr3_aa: CASSSLRGQETQYF; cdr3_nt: TGTGCCAGCAGCTCATTACGGGGACAAGAGACCCAGTACTTC
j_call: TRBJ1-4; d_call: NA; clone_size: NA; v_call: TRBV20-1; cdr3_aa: CSANQRSANEKLFF; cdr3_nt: TGCAGTGCAAACCAGAGGTCTGCTAATGAAAAACTGTTTTTT
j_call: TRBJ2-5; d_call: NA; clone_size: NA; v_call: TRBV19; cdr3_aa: CASSISRLGETQYF; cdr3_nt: TGTGCCAGTAGTATTTCCAGGTTGGGAGAGACCCAGTACTTC
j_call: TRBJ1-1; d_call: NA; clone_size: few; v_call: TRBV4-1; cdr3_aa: CATREGRGNTEAFF; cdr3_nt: TGCGCCACCAGGGAGGGGCGCGGGAACACTGAAGCTTTCTTT
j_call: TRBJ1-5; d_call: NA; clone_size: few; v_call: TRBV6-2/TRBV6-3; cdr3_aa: CASSYALRESNQPQHF; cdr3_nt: TGTGCCAGCAGTTACGCGTTACGGGAAAGCAATCAGCCCCAGCATTTT
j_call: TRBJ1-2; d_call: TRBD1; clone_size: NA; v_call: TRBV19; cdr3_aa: CASSRGGDGYTF; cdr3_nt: TGTGCCAGCTCCAGGGGGGGAGATGGCTACACCTTC
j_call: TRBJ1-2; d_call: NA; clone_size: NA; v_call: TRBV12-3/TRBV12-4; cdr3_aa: CASSPDSGGNYGYTF; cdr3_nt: TGTGCCAGCAGTCCCGACAGCGGGGGAAATTATGGCTACACCTTC
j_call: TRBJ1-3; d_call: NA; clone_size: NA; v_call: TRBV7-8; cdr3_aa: CASSLRRGGNSGNTIYF; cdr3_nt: TGTGCCAGCAGCTTAAGACGGGGCGGCAACTCTGGAAACACCATATATTTT
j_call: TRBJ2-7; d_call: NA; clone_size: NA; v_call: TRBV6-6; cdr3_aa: CASSYSMRASSSYEQYF; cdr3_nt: TGTGCCAGCAGTTACTCGATGAGGGCGAGCAGCTCCTACGAGCAGTACTTC
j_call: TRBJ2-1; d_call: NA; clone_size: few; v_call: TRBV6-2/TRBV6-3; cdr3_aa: CASSFRAFNNEQFF; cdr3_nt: TGTGCCAGCAGTTTTCGGGCTTTTAACAATGAGCAGTTCTTC
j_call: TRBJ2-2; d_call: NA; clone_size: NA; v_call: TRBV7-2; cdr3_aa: CASSLATQVTGELFF; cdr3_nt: TGTGCCAGCAGCTTGGCGACACAGGTCACCGGGGAGCTGTTTTTT
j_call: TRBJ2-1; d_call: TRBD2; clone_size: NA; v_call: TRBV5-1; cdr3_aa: CASSYPSGEVYNEQFF; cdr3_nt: TGCGCCAGCAGCTACCCTAGCGGGGAGGTCTACAATGAGCAGTTCTTC